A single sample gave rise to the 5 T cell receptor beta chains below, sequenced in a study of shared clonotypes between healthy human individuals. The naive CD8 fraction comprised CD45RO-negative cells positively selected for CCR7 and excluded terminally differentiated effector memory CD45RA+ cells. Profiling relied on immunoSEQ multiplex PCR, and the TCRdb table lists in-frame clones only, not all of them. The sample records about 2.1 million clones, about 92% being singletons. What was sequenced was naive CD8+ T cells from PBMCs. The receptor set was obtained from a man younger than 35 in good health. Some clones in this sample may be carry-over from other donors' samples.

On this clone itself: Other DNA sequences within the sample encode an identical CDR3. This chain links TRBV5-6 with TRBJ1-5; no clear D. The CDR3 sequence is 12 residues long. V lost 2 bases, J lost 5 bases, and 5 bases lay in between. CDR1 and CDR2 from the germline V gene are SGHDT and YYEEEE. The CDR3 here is CASSFYDQPQHF. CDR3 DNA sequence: TGTGCCAGCAGCTTTTACGATCAGCCCCAGCATTTT.

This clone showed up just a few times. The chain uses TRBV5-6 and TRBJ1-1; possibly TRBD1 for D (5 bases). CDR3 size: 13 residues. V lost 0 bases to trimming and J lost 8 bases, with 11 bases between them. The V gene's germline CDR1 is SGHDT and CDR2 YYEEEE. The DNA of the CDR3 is TGTGCCAGCAGCTTGGTTAAGGGACCGGAAGCTTTCTTT. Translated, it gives CASSLVKGPEAFF.

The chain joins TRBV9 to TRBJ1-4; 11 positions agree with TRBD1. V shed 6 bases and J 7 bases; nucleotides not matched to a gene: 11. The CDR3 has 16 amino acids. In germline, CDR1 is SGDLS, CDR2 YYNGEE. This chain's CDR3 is CASTASDRGQGEKLFF. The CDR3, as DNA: TGTGCCAGCACCGCATCGGACAGGGGGCAGGGTGAAAAACTGTTTTTT.

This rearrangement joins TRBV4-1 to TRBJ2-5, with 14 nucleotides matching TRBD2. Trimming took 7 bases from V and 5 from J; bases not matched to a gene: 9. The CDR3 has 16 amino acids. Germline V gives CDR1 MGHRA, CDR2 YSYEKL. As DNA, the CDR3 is TGCGCCAGCAAAGGACTAGCGGGAGGAGATAGGGAGACCCAGTACTTC. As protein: CASKGLAGGDRETQYF.

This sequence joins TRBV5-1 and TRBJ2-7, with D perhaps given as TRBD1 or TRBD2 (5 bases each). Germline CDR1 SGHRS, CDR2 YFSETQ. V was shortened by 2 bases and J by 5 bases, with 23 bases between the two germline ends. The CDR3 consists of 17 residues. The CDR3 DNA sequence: TGCGCCAGCAGCTTAATGGGGGTAGGTTCGATCGTGGACGAGCAGTACTTC. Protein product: CASSLMGVGSIVDEQYF.